This is a list of T cell receptor beta chains from one sample in a study of T cells in Graves' hyperthyroidism and ophthalmopathy. TCRdb used MiXCR to reprocess the multiplex PCR reads, holding one entry per CDR3 protein. There are under 400,000 distinct CDR3 sequences in the sample; approximately 25% occur only once, and over 70% lies in the top ten. Sequencing input: blood. The source of these receptors is a man aged 50 to 60 with Graves' hyperthyroidism. CDR3s include the opening cysteine and the closing phenylalanine or tryptophan. Each record gives: clone size, V gene, J gene, D gene, CDR3 DNA, CDR3 protein. The D gene is left open where the match is weak. For some rows the clone size is stated as once, few or many, or as a class when expanded; others skip it.

>few|TRBV24-1|TRBJ2-6|NA
TGTGCCACCAGTGACCAGGGGAGAGGGGCCAACGTCCTGACTTTC
CATSDQGRGANVLTF
>few|TRBV19|TRBJ2-2|NA
TGTGCCAGTAGTACGGCAGGTGCCACCGGGGAGCTGTTTTTT
CASSTAGATGELFF
>few|TRBV12-5|TRBJ2-3|NA
TGTGCTAGTGGTTTGTGGGAGCGGCATACGCAGTATTTT
CASGLWERHTQYF
>NA|TRBV18|TRBJ2-3|NA
TGTGCCAGCTCACAGCTCATGAGGGCAGATACGCAGTATTTT
CASSQLMRADTQYF
>few|TRBV29-1|TRBJ2-7|TRBD2
TGCAGCGTTCGGGAGGGCCCTTTCGAGCAGTACTTC
CSVREGPFEQYF
>NA|TRBV12-5|TRBJ1-4|NA
TGTGCTAGTGGTTTGGGGACAGTAAATAATGAAAAACTGTTTTTT
CASGLGTVNNEKLFF
>many|TRBV11-2|TRBJ2-7|TRBD2
TGTGCCAGCAGCTCTACTAGCGGGGGTATCTACGAGCAGTACTTC
CASSSTSGGIYEQYF
>few|TRBV12-3/TRBV12-4|TRBJ2-2|NA
TGTGCCAGCAGTTTTCGGGGACGAGGCACCGGGGAGCTGTTTTTT
CASSFRGRGTGELFF
>NA|TRBV2|TRBJ2-7|TRBD2
TGTGCCAGCAGTGTAGGGCTAGCGGGAGCCACCTACGAGCAGTACTTC
CASSVGLAGATYEQYF
>few|TRBV6-2/TRBV6-3|TRBJ2-2|TRBD2
TGTGCCAGCAGTTACTCGACCAGCGGGAGGGGTACCGGGGAGCTGTTTTTT
CASSYSTSGRGTGELFF
>NA|TRBV4-1|TRBJ2-3|NA
TGCGCCAGCAGCCAAGATCGGGGTGAGGGCGGAGATACGCAGTATTTT
CASSQDRGEGGDTQYF
>few|TRBV20-1|TRBJ2-3|TRBD2
TGCAGTGCTAGGGAGGGGTTAGCGGGGAGCACAGATACGCAGTATTTT
CSAREGLAGSTDTQYF
>NA|TRBV2|TRBJ2-3|TRBD2
TGTGCCACCGGGGGGTTTATAGATACGCAGTATTTT
CATGGFIDTQYF
>NA|TRBV15|TRBJ2-1|NA
TGTGCCACCAGTGACCGCGCTTCAGGAGAGCAGTTCTTC
CATSDRASGEQFF
>few|TRBV10-3|TRBJ2-3|NA
TGTGCCATCAAACCGGGCGGGATCACAGATACGCAGTATTTT
CAIKPGGITDTQYF
>few|TRBV18|TRBJ2-1|TRBD1
TGTGCCAGCTCACCCGATTTGGACAGGCCTTCCTACAATGAGCAGTTCTTC
CASSPDLDRPSYNEQFF
>many|TRBV13|TRBJ1-6|NA
TGTGCCAGCAGCGCGCCGGGACGAGGAAATTCACCCCTCCACTTT
CASSAPGRGNSPLHF
>NA|TRBV6-9|TRBJ1-2|TRBD1
TGTGCCAGCAGTTCCTCGGGACAGGGGTGGGGCTACACCTTC
CASSSSGQGWGYTF
>NA|TRBV5-1|TRBJ2-3|TRBD1
TGCGCCAGCAGCTTGGAGGGGGCCCCCGGCGCAGATACGCAGTATTTT
CASSLEGAPGADTQYF
>NA|TRBV6-6|TRBJ1-3|NA
TGTGCCAGCAGTTACTCATTGCAGGGCTCTGGAAACACCATATATTTT
CASSYSLQGSGNTIYF
>few|TRBV20-1|TRBJ2-3|TRBD1
TGCAGTGCTCGACCCCCGGGACAGGGTGCATGGACGCAGTATTTT
CSARPPGQGAWTQYF
>few|TRBV6-2/TRBV6-3|TRBJ2-1|NA
TGTGCCAGCAGGGGAGCGGTCTGTGAGCAGTTCTTC
CASRGAVCEQFF
>many|TRBV27|TRBJ2-3|TRBD2
TGTGCCAGCGGGCCGGGTGGGACTAGCTCACGGAGGACAGATACGCAGTATTTT
CASGPGGTSSRRTDTQYF
>once|TRBV7-3|TRBJ2-1|TRBD2
TGTGCCAGCCCCCTAGCGGGAGGGCCGAGGATGAATGAGCAGTTCTTC
CASPLAGGPRMNEQFF
>NA|TRBV5-1|TRBJ2-7|TRBD2
TGCGCCAGCAGCTTGATGGGAGGCGGGGGGTACGAGCAGTACTTC
CASSLMGGGGYEQYF
>few|TRBV6-1|TRBJ2-2|NA
TGTGCCAGCAGGGAAGGCCAGGGGGGCTCCGGGGAGCTGTTTTTT
CASREGQGGSGELFF
>few|TRBV4-1|TRBJ2-3|NA
TGCGCCAGCAGCCAAGCTAGTAGCGGCACAGATACGCAGTATTTT
CASSQASSGTDTQYF
>NA|TRBV9|TRBJ1-6|TRBD1
TGTGCCAGCAGAGGGACAGCCTATAATTCACCCCTCCACTTT
CASRGTAYNSPLHF
>few|TRBV12-3/TRBV12-4|TRBJ2-1|NA
TGTGCCAGCAGCCCGGGGGCGCGGGGGAGCTCCTACAATGAGCAGTTCTTC
CASSPGARGSSYNEQFF
>few|TRBV6-1|TRBJ2-3|NA
TGTGCCAGCAGTGAAGTCCTCCCAGATACGCAGTATTTT
CASSEVLPDTQYF
>NA|TRBV7-2|TRBJ2-7|NA
TGTGCCAGCAGCTTTTTTTCGGACTACGAGCAGTACTTC
CASSFFSDYEQYF
>many|TRBV7-9|TRBJ2-3|TRBD2
TGTGCCAGCAGCTCTAGAGCGGGAGGGCCGGCAGATACGCAGTATTTT
CASSSRAGGPADTQYF
>NA|TRBV7-3|TRBJ2-3|TRBD2
TGTGCCAGCAGCCTACAGCGGGACCCTAGCACAGATACGCAGTATTTT
CASSLQRDPSTDTQYF
>NA|TRBV4-1|TRBJ2-1|NA
TGCGCCAGCAGCCAAGCCTCTGGGTTGGGGGCAAGCAATGAGCAGTTCTTC
CASSQASGLGASNEQFF
>few|TRBV12-5|TRBJ2-7|NA
TGTGCTAGTGGTTTGCCCTCCCGGACAGTTAGCGAGCAGTACTTC
CASGLPSRTVSEQYF
>few|TRBV7-3|TRBJ2-5|NA
TGTGCCAGCAGCTTTACTAGTTTCTCGGAGACCCAGTACTTC
CASSFTSFSETQYF
>many|TRBV28|TRBJ2-3|NA
TGTGCCACCGAGAGACAGGCGGGAGAGGCAGATACGCAGTATTTT
CATERQAGEADTQYF
>many|TRBV28|TRBJ2-5|NA
TGTGCCAGCACCCCCGGCAGGGGCCGGGAGACCCAGTACTTC
CASTPGRGRETQYF
>few|TRBV20-1|TRBJ2-1|TRBD1
TGCAGTGCTAGCGGGGACAGGGTTGCTACTCTGGGGCAGTTCTTC
CSASGDRVATLGQFF
>many|TRBV29-1|TRBJ2-1|TRBD2
TGCAGCGTTGAGCCCAGCGGGAAAGTCGGTGAGCAGTTCTTC
CSVEPSGKVGEQFF
>NA|TRBV9|TRBJ2-1|NA
TGTGCCAGCAGCGTAGCGGTACGCTCCTACAATGAGCAGTTCTTC
CASSVAVRSYNEQFF
>NA|TRBV27|TRBJ1-2|NA
TGTGCCAGCAGTTTCAGAGCATTTTCAGATGGCTACACCTTC
CASSFRAFSDGYTF